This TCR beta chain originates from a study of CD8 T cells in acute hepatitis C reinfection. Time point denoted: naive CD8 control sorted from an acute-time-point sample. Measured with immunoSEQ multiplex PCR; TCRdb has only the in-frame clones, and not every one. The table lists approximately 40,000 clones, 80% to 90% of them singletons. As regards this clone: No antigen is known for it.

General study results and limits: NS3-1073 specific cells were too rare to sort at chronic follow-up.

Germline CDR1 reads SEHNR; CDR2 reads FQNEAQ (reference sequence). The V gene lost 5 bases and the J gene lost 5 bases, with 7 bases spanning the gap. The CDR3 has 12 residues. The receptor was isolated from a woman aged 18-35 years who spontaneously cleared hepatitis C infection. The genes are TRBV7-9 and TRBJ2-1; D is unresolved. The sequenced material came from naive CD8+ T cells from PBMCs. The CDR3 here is CASSRLNNEQFF. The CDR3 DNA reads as TGTGCCAGCAGCCGTTTAAACAATGAGCAGTTCTTC.